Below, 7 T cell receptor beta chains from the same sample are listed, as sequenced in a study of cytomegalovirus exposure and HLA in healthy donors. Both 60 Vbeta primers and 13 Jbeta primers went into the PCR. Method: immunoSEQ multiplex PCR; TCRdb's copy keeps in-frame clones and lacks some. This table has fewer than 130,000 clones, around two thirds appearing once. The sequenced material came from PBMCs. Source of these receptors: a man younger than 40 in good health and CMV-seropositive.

This chain's CDR3 is CASSPQQGAEFGTAFF. The CDR3 coding sequence is TGTGCCAGCTCACCACAACAGGGGGCAGAATTTGGGACAGCTTTCTTT. The chain employs TRBV18 and TRBJ1-1; 9 bases are shared with TRBD1. CDR1 KGHSH and CDR2 LQKENI come from the germline V gene. Losses at the gene ends were 1 base for V and 10 bases for J; bases not matched to a gene: 13. The length of the CDR3 is 16 residues.

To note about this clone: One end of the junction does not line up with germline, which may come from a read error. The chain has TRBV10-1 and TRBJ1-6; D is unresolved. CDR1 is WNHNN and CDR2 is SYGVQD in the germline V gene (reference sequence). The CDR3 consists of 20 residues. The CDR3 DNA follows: TGCGCCAGCAGTAAGTCAGAGGGATCCCCCGTATGCTCCTATAATTCACCCCTCCACTTT. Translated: CASSKSEGSPVCSYNSPLHF.

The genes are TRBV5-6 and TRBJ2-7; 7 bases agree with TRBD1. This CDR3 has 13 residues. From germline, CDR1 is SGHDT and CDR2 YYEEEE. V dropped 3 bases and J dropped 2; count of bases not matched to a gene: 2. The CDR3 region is CASSWTGAYEQYF. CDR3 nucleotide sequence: TGTGCCAGCAGCTGGACAGGAGCCTACGAGCAGTACTTC.

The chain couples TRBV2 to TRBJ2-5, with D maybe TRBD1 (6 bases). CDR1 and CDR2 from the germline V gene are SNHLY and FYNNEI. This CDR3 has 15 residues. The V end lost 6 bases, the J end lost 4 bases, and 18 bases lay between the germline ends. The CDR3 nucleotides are TGTGCCAGCAGCGCCCTTTCACAGGGTCCAGAGACCCAGTACTTC. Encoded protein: CASSALSQGPETQYF.

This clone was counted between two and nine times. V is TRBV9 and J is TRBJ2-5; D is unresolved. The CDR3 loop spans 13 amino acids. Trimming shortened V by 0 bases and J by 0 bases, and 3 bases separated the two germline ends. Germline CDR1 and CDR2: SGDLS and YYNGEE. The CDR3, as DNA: TGTGCCAGCAGCGTAGTAGACCAAGAGACCCAGTACTTC. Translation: CASSVVDQETQYF.

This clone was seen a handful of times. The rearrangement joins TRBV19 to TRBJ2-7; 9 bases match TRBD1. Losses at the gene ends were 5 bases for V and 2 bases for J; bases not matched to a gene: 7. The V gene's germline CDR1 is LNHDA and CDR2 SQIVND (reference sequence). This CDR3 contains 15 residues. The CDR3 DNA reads TGTGCCAGTAGTTTAGGACAGGGGAAGACCTACGAGCAGTACTTC. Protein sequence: CASSLGQGKTYEQYF.

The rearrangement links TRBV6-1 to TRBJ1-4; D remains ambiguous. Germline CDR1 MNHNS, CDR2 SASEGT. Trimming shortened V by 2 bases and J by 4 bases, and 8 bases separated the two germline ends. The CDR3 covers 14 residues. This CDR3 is CASSELQVNEKLFF. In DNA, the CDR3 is TGTGCCAGCAGTGAACTCCAGGTTAATGAAAAACTGTTTTTT.